A single sample is the source of the 8 T cell receptor beta chains below, sequenced in a study of cytomegalovirus exposure and HLA in healthy donors (dated by TCRdb to 2015 to 2018). Libraries were built with the immunoSEQ multiplex PCR assay. For the multiplex PCR, a mixture combining 60 forward primers for TCR Vbeta segments and 13 reverse primers for TCR Jbeta segments was used. TCRdb took this table from immuneACCESS and kept in-frame rearrangements with V and J called. Such tables lack part of the clones; where checked against another copy, unresolved V genes explain under half of the gap, and the rest is unexplained. The sample contains 150,000 to 200,000 clones, roughly 74% of them found a single time. In total, the top ten clones hold approximately 10% of the sample. The sequenced material came from PBMCs. The receptors shown here come from a man aged 18 to 30 in good health and CMV-seropositive.

This clone was observed a handful of times. The V gene is TRBV11-2, the J gene TRBJ1-5, with D possibly TRBD1 on 6 matching bases. Germline CDR1 is SGHAT and CDR2 is FQNNGV. The V end lost 0 bases, the J end lost 4 bases, and 16 bases lay between the germline ends. The CDR3 has 17 amino acids. This CDR3 reads CASSLDRGVTGNQPQHF. DNA for the CDR3: TGTGCCAGCAGCTTAGATCGGGGGGTAACAGGGAATCAGCCCCAGCATTTT. The full variable domain, with the rest looked up from reference TRBV11-2 and TRBJ1-5, is EAGVAQSPRYKIIEKRQSVAFWCNPISGHATLYWYQQILGQGPKLLIQFQNNGVVDDSQLPKDRFSAERLKGVDSTLKIQPAKLEDSAVYLCASSLDRGVTGNQPQHFGDGTRLSIL.

The chain employs TRBV29-1 and TRBJ1-1; no clear D. CDR1 and CDR2 (germline): SQVTM, ANQGSEA. The CDR3 has 13 amino acids. Trimming removed 4 bases from V and 0 bases from J, with 9 bases in between. The CDR3 DNA sequence: TGCAGCGTTGCCCACAGTTTGAACACTGAAGCTTTCTTT. It yields the protein CSVAHSLNTEAFF.

With respect to this clone: Other DNA sequences in this specimen translate into the identical CDR3. The gene calls are TRBV28 and TRBJ2-5; the D is unclear. The CDR3 extends over 11 amino acids. The V and J ends lost 4 bases and 4 bases respectively, with 4 bases between them. Germline CDR1 MDHEN, CDR2 SYDVKM. The CDR3 nucleotides read TGTGCCAGCAGTTCTCGAGAGACCCAGTACTTC. Translating it yields CASSSRETQYF.

The chain combines TRBV29-1 with TRBJ2-2, with TRBD1 matching 7 bases. After removal of 7 bases from V and 6 bases from J, the junction contained 17 bases not matched to a gene. CDR1 and CDR2 (germline): SQVTM, ANQGSEA. CDR3 length: 16 amino acids. This CDR3 is CSGARDSWLWSGELFF. The CDR3 bases are TGCAGCGGGGCCCGGGACAGCTGGTTATGGTCCGGGGAGCTGTTTTTT.

This chain links TRBV11-2 with TRBJ2-5, with 13 bases that match TRBD2. The V and J ends lost 1 base and 5 bases, in that order; junction bases with no gene match: 10. This CDR3 region has 18 residues. CDR1 SGHAT and CDR2 FQNNGV come from the germline V gene. For the CDR3, the DNA is TGTGCCAGCAGCTTAGGCCTACCGGGACTAGCGGGAAGTGAGACCCAGTACTTC. Its translation is CASSLGLPGLAGSETQYF.

This clone was recorded only once. This rearrangement joins TRBV5-6 to TRBJ2-3, with D possibly matching TRBD2 (6 bases). The CDR3 is 15 residues long. Trimming removed 6 bases at V and 2 bases at J, with 16 bases between. Per the germline V gene, CDR1 is SGHDT and CDR2 is YYEEEE. The CDR3 spells CASNTGLPNTDTQYF. The CDR3 nucleotides are TGTGCCAGCAACACCGGACTACCAAACACAGATACGCAGTATTTT.

This clone was detected a few times. The genes are TRBV6-5 and TRBJ2-1; D unclear. Germline V gene sequence: CDR1 MNHEY, CDR2 SVGAGI. The CDR3 contains 11 residues. V was pared by 5 bases and J by 10 bases, with 9 bases between. CDR3 loop: CASSPPREQFF. The DNA for the CDR3 is TGTGCCAGCAGTCCCCCTAGAGAGCAGTTCTTC.

The chain has TRBV28 and TRBJ1-1, with a possible D match to TRBD1 (5 bases). The germline V gene encodes CDR1 MDHEN and CDR2 SYDVKM. The CDR3 totals 15 residues. V was cut by 7 bases and J by 2 bases, with 17 bases left in between. The CDR3 nucleotides read TGTGCCAGCAAAGGGTGGGGCAGCGCAAACACTGAAGCTTTCTTT. This encodes CASKGWGSANTEAFF.